The 5 T cell receptor beta chains reported below all come from one sample, sequenced in a study of yellow fever vaccine responses in identical twins. TCRdb called the RT-PCR reads again in MiXCR, with one record for every CDR3 protein. The data show 10,000 or so distinct CDR3 sequences, roughly 85% seen once. The specimen was T cells from blood (PBMCs), unsorted or a sorted subset (not recorded which), collected before or after yellow fever vaccination (not recorded which). The source of these receptors is a woman between 18 and 30 years old who received the yellow fever vaccine.

The chain is built from TRBV11-3 and TRBJ2-1, with 9 bases matching TRBD1. The germline V gene encodes CDR1 SGHNT and CDR2 YENEEA. The CDR3 covers 15 residues. Trimming at V came to 5 bases and at J to 0 bases, leaving 2 bases not matched to a gene. Here the CDR3 DNA reads TGTGCCAGCAGCACGACAGGGGGCTCCTACAATGAGCAGTTCTTC. Amino acid sequence: CASSTTGGSYNEQFF.

This clonotype was detected once. The V and J genes are TRBV4-1 and TRBJ1-1; D is unresolved. Germline lookup yields CDR1 MGHRA and CDR2 YSYEKL. V dropped 1 base and J dropped 0 bases, with 12 bases sitting between them. The CDR3 has 16 residues. CDR3 region: CASSQVAGPLNTEAFF. The DNA for the CDR3 is TGCGCCAGCAGCCAAGTCGCGGGTCCCTTGAACACTGAAGCTTTCTTT.

The V gene is TRBV20-1, the J gene TRBJ1-1; D not certain. CDR3 length: 12 residues. Trimming pared 7 bases from V and 5 bases from J, leaving 14 bases between. Germline V gene sequence: CDR1 DFQATT, CDR2 SNEGSKA (reference sequence). The DNA of the CDR3 is TGCAGTGGACGGCGGGGAGGTACTGAAGCTTTCTTT. Its translation: CSGRRGGTEAFF.

This sequence joins TRBV12-3 or TRBV12-4 and TRBJ2-4; D perhaps matches TRBD1 (6 bases). This CDR3 is 15 amino acids long. Deletions cut 4 bases from V and 9 bases from J, with 19 bases between. As DNA, the CDR3 is TGTGCCAGCAGTTGGGCAGGGGCGTCCATTAGCATTCAGTACTTC. Translating gives CASSWAGASISIQYF.

The chain employs TRBV2 and TRBJ2-1, with 9 nucleotides matching TRBD2. The CDR3 sequence is 16 residues long. The germline V gene encodes CDR1 SNHLY and CDR2 FYNNEI. V shed 4 bases, J shed 4 bases, and the junction held 8 bases outside the gene matches. Here the CDR3 reads CASSVPAGGLYNEQFF. CDR3 sequence (DNA): TGTGCCAGCAGTGTGCCAGCGGGAGGTCTGTACAATGAGCAGTTCTTC.